Sequencing of this T cell receptor beta chain was carried out in a study of T cells after yellow fever vaccination. Study overall: It was SMART-Seq v4 Ultra Low Input that prepared the fractions with low cell numbers.

General study results and limits: Any FACS-sorted repertoire could hold abundant clonotypes that contaminate it from the bulk population. Clonotype sharing between CD4 and CD8 compartments was small.

The CDR3 covers 13 residues. Trimming removed 2 bases from V and 4 bases from J, with 6 bases in between. In germline, CDR1 is MNHEY, CDR2 SVGEGT. Via MiXCR, TCRdb re-called the 5' RACE reads, giving one row per CDR3 protein. In the table there are tens of thousands of distinct CDR3 sequences, roughly 7.3% of which are singletons. This clonotype was recorded many times. Its antigen is currently unknown. The receptor comes from a man between 25 and 39 years old who received the YFV17D yellow fever vaccine. Material: CD8+ T cells sorted from PBMCs, obtained 15 days after the yellow fever booster vaccination. The chain combines TRBV6-2 or TRBV6-3 with TRBJ2-1, with no clear D. The CDR3 loop is CASSYSQYNEQFF. CDR3 nucleotides: TGTGCCAGCAGTTACAGCCAATACAATGAGCAGTTCTTC.